This is a list of T cell receptor beta chains from one sample in a study of ipilimumab plus nivolumab after autologous stem cell transplantation. The protocol was immunoSEQ multiplex PCR, while the TCRdb copy is restricted to in-frame clones and leaves out a portion. The sample lists 20,000 to 25,000 clones, roughly 80% occurring once. Material: PBMCs, obtained in a trial of ipilimumab plus nivolumab as post-transplant consolidation. The receptors here all came from a male donor with diffuse large B-cell lymphoma. The CDR3 runs from the conserved cysteine through the conserved F or W. A D gene is named only where the DNA matches it firmly. Clone sizes are given selectively: once, few, many, or a class where the clone is expanded.

- TRBJ2-7 TRBV2 TRBD1 TGTGCCAGCACAACAGGGGTCCTATACGAGCAGTACTTC CASTTGVLYEQYF
- TRBJ1-6 TRBV7-9 TRBD1 TGTGCCAGCAGCTGGATGGACTACCGGGACAGCAATTCACCCCTCCACTTT CASSWMDYRDSNSPLHF
- TRBJ2-3 TRBV11-2 - TGTGCCAGCAGCGTAAACCCGGGGGTCAACACAGATACGCAGTATTTT CASSVNPGVNTDTQYF
- TRBJ2-6 TRBV5-1 - TGCGCCAGCAGTTGGGGGACCAACTCTGGGGCCAACGTCCTGACTTTC CASSWGTNSGANVLTF
- TRBJ1-4 TRBV18 - TGTGCCAGCTCCGAGGGGTCAACTAATGAAAAACTGTTTTTT CASSEGSTNEKLFF
- TRBJ1-4 TRBV5-1 TRBD1 TGCGCCAGCAGCTTGGGACAGGGAGTAAGTGAAAAACTGTTTTTT CASSLGQGVSEKLFF
- TRBJ1-1 TRBV28 - TGTGCCAGCAGTTTTGTTAACACTGAAGCTTTCTTT CASSFVNTEAFF
- TRBJ1-1 TRBV5-1 TRBD1 TGCGCCAGCAGCTTGGTTGGACAGGGTGATAGGGAAGCTTTCTTT CASSLVGQGDREAFF
- TRBJ1-5 TRBV9 - TGTGCCAGCAGCCCCCGCCCCGGGGAGCCCCAGCATTTT CASSPRPGEPQHF
- TRBJ1-1 TRBV5-1 - TGCGCCAGCAGCTTGGGGAGGATGTTCGACACTGAAGCTTTCTTT CASSLGRMFDTEAFF
- TRBJ2-5 TRBV2 - TGTGCCAGCACGGGAGAAGAGACCCAGTACTTC CASTGEETQYF
few TRBJ2-7 TRBV5-1 TRBD2 TGCGCCAGCAGCGAGACTAGCGGCTCCTACGAGCAGTACTTC CASSETSGSYEQYF
few TRBJ1-2 TRBV2 - TGTGCCAGCAGGGACCTCCAGGGCTACACCTTC CASRDLQGYTF
- TRBJ1-1 TRBV19 - TGTGCCAGTAGTACCAGACCACCACGCCCACCGAACAATGAAGCTTTCTTT CASSTRPPRPPNNEAFF
- TRBJ2-7 TRBV2 - TGTGCCAGCAGCCCAAATTCGGGCACCCCCGAGCAGTACTTC CASSPNSGTPEQYF
- TRBJ2-1 TRBV11-3 TRBD2 TGTGCCAGCAGCTTAGTAGCGGGAGCCTACAATGAGCAGTTCTTC CASSLVAGAYNEQFF
- TRBJ1-5 TRBV30 TRBD1 TGTGCCGGGGGGACAGGGGGTTTTCAGCCCCAGCATTTT CAGGTGGFQPQHF
few TRBJ2-7 TRBV5-5 - TGTGCCAGCAGCTACGGCAGAACCTACGAGCAGTACTTC CASSYGRTYEQYF
- TRBJ2-2 TRBV27 TRBD2 TGTGCCAGCAGTTTCCCCCTGGCGGGGGGCACCGGGGAGCTGTTTTTT CASSFPLAGGTGELFF
- TRBJ2-7 TRBV5-5 TRBD1 TGTGCCAGCAGCTCAGGACAGGGGGCGTATGAGCAGTACTTC CASSSGQGAYEQYF
- TRBJ2-2 TRBV7-9 - TGTGCCAGCAGCTTAGATCTCTGGACCGGGGAGCTGTTTTTT CASSLDLWTGELFF
- TRBJ2-5 TRBV10-1 TRBD1 TGCGCCAGCAGTGAGGGACAGGCCCAAGAGACCCAGTACTTC CASSEGQAQETQYF
- TRBJ1-1 TRBV5-1 - TGCGCCAGCAAGGACGGGACAACGAACACTGAAGCTTTCTTT CASKDGTTNTEAFF
- TRBJ2-1 TRBV5-1 - TGCGCCAGCAGCTTGGGTACGTCGAATGAGCAGTTCTTC CASSLGTSNEQFF
once TRBJ2-3 TRBV7-3 - TGTGCCAGCAGCTTAAGGGGGGGCCAGACAGATACGCAGTATTTT CASSLRGGQTDTQYF
few TRBJ2-1 TRBV7-3 - TGTGCCAGCAGCTTCGGCAGGGTCAATGAGCAGTTCTTC CASSFGRVNEQFF
- TRBJ1-2 TRBV30 - TGTGCCTGGAGTGTCGGCAGGGGCATTTATGGCTACACCTTC CAWSVGRGIYGYTF
- TRBJ1-4 TRBV30 - TGTGCCTGGAGCGGGGGCCTCTCTAATGAAAAACTGTTTTTT CAWSGGLSNEKLFF
- TRBJ2-3 TRBV6-1 - TGTGCCAGCAGATCGGGCGGCACAGATACGCAGTATTTT CASRSGGTDTQYF
- TRBJ2-5 TRBV19 - TGTGCCAGTAGTATAGCTACGGCAGGCCAAGAGACCCAGTACTTC CASSIATAGQETQYF
- TRBJ2-7 TRBV7-7 - TGTGCTAGCAGCCCCCCCCCGAAGTGTTGGGAGCAGTACTTC CASSPPPKCWEQYF
- TRBJ2-1 TRBV11-2 - TGTGCCAGCAGCGTGGGACTTGACACTATCAATGAGCAGTTCTTC CASSVGLDTINEQFF
once TRBJ2-2 TRBV4-1 - TGCGCCAGCAGCCGAGAAAAAGGCAGAGAAACCGGGGAGCTGTTTTTT CASSREKGRETGELFF
- TRBJ2-2 TRBV9 - TGTGCCAGCAGCGCCCTAGTTAATCCCGGGGAGCTGTTTTTT CASSALVNPGELFF
- TRBJ2-7 TRBV7-2 - TGTGCCAGCAGGAGGAATAGATGGGGATCCGAGCAGTACTTC CASRRNRWGSEQYF
- TRBJ2-3 TRBV28 TRBD2 TGTGCCAGCAGGCCTCTAGCGGGACTCACAGATACGCAGTATTTT CASRPLAGLTDTQYF
few TRBJ1-5 TRBV19 - TGTGCCAGTAGTCCTACAGGTAGCAATCAGCCCCAGCATTTT CASSPTGSNQPQHF
- TRBJ2-1 TRBV4-1 - TGCGCCAGCAGCCAAGAGGGGCCGGGAAGCTCCTACAATGAGCAGTTCTTC CASSQEGPGSSYNEQFF
few TRBJ2-7 TRBV30 - TGTGCCTGGAGAGCAGGAGCCTACGAGCAGTACTTC CAWRAGAYEQYF
- TRBJ2-1 TRBV7-6 TRBD2 TGTGCCAGCAGCCCCCTAGCGGGGTTGTACAATGAGCAGTTCTTC CASSPLAGLYNEQFF
few TRBJ1-1 TRBV20-1 TRBD1 TGCAGTGGGGGACAGTTTGAAGCTTTCTTT CSGGQFEAFF